Following are 8 T cell receptor beta chains from one sample sequenced in a study of PD-1 blockade in classical Hodgkin lymphoma. Here immunoSEQ multiplex PCR was the method, and the copy in TCRdb shows in-frame clones only, minus some. Of 15,000 to 25,000 clones detected, roughly four fifths appear once; the ten largest clones hold roughly 1.2%. The time point is: newly diagnosed, previously untreated cHL patient sample. Purification of CD4+ T cells from thawed PBMCs was achieved by magnetic negative selection. The sequenced sample was CD4+ T cells from blood. The receptor set was obtained from a human donor with classical Hodgkin lymphoma.

The chain carries TRBV19 and TRBJ2-2; possibly TRBD1 for D (6 bases). Trimming left V 5 bases short and J 5 bases short, with 24 bases between. The CDR3 totals 18 residues. Germline CDR1 is LNHDA and CDR2 is SQIVND (reference sequence). In DNA form, the CDR3 reads TGTGCCAGTAGTCTGGGCACCACACAGGGAATTTGGACCGGGGAGCTGTTTTTT. Amino acid sequence: CASSLGTTQGIWTGELFF.

About this clone itself: The sample holds other DNA sequences that translate to the same CDR3. The rearrangement joins TRBV7-2 to TRBJ1-1; unclear D gene. CDR1 SGHTA and CDR2 FQGNSA come from the germline V gene. This CDR3 is 13 amino acids long. Trimming cost V 5 bases and J 6 bases, with 13 bases left between them. CDR3 residues: CASSLGGPPEAFF. The DNA for the CDR3 is TGTGCCAGCAGCCTCGGAGGCCCCCCTGAAGCTTTCTTT.

The gene calls are TRBV19 and TRBJ2-4, with D possibly being TRBD2 (5 bases). The germline V and J ends were trimmed by 3 bases and 13 bases, with 10 bases remaining between them. Germline-derived CDR1 and CDR2 are LNHDA and SQIVND (reference sequence). This CDR3 has 11 amino acids. As DNA, the CDR3 is TGTGCCAGTAGTATGGGGAGCACACAGTACTTC. Translated: CASSMGSTQYF.

V usage is TRBV11-2 and J usage is TRBJ2-3; 12 bases fit TRBD2. The CDR3 is 17 amino acids. The germline CDR1 and CDR2 sequences are SGHAT and FQNNGV. Trimming removed 0 bases from V and 6 bases from J; junction bases left unmatched: 7. In DNA form, the CDR3 reads TGTGCCAGCAGCTTAGATCTAGCGGGAGGGCCGATGGATACGCAGTATTTT. The encoded protein is CASSLDLAGGPMDTQYF.

This CDR3 reads CAIRDSGGEKLFF. The DNA of the CDR3 is TGTGCCATCAGGGACTCAGGGGGCGAAAAACTGTTTTTT. The chain links TRBV10-3 to TRBJ1-4; 8 nucleotides line up with TRBD1. V was clipped by 6 bases and J by 8 bases; unmatched bases: 5. The germline V gene has CDR1 ENHRY and CDR2 SYGVKD. The CDR3 spans 13 residues.

V gene TRBV9 combines with J gene TRBJ2-7; TRBD1 matches 10 bases. The CDR3 runs 15 residues. Unmatched junction bases numbered 6, after V lost 0 bases and J lost 6 bases. Germline V gene lookup returns CDR1 SGDLS and CDR2 YYNGEE. The CDR3 protein is CASSVGVGTGVEQYF. For the CDR3, the DNA is TGTGCCAGCAGCGTAGGGGTCGGGACAGGGGTCGAGCAGTACTTC.

This chain uses TRBV18 with TRBJ2-7, with a weak D call TRBD1 (5 bases). The germline V and J ends were trimmed by 3 bases and 2 bases, with 8 bases remaining between them. CDR1 KGHSH and CDR2 LQKENI come from the germline V gene. The CDR3 is made up of 13 amino acids. This chain's CDR3 is CASSPGHTYEQYF. CDR3 sequence (DNA): TGTGCCAGCTCACCCGGACATACCTACGAGCAGTACTTC.

V gene TRBV19 combines with J gene TRBJ2-2; possibly TRBD1 for D (5 bases). This CDR3 is 18 amino acids long. The V end lost 7 bases, the J end lost 0 bases, and 21 bases lay between the germline ends. Looked up from germline, CDR1 is LNHDA and CDR2 is SQIVND (reference sequence). The CDR3 bases are TGTGCCAGTACCGTCTACAGGATCTCCCAGTCGAACACCGGGGAGCTGTTTTTT. Residues: CASTVYRISQSNTGELFF.